Below are 15 T cell receptor beta chains sequenced from a single sample in a study of response to subunit inactivated influenza vaccine. MiXCR, applied by TCRdb to the RT-PCR reads, yields one record per CDR3 protein. This sample has under 750,000 distinct CDR3 sequences, with approximately 10% found just once. Here the sequenced sample was PBMCs from blood, taken on the day of vaccination. These receptor sequences come from a man in his fifties or sixties who received an inactivated influenza vaccine.

This chain connects TRBV4-1 to TRBJ2-3; D possibly corresponds to TRBD1 (6 bases). Trimming took 1 base from V and 0 from J, leaving 11 bases between them. The CDR3 runs to 16 residues. Germline V lookup: CDR1 MGHRA, CDR2 YSYEKL. CDR3 residues: CASSQGTASSTDTQYF. CDR3 DNA: TGCGCCAGCAGCCAAGGGACAGCGTCTAGCACAGATACGCAGTATTTT.

This clonotype came up many times. V usage is TRBV28 and J usage is TRBJ2-5; TRBD1 matches 9 bases. V trimming: 6 bases; J trimming: 4 bases; junction bases outside the gene matches: 6. The CDR3 has 14 amino acids. Germline assignment: CDR1 MDHEN and CDR2 SYDVKM. Here the CDR3 DNA reads TGTGCCAGCAGCTGGGACAGGGTGGGAGAGACCCAGTACTTC. This codes for CASSWDRVGETQYF.

The V and J genes are TRBV7-8 and TRBJ2-2, with D possibly being TRBD1 or TRBD2 (5 bases each). CDR1 is SGHVS and CDR2 is FQNEAQ in the germline V gene. V lost 5 bases to trimming and J lost 4 bases, with 20 bases between them. The CDR3 contains 17 residues. The CDR3 loop is CASSLMGVRVITGELFF. The CDR3 nucleotides read TGTGCCAGCAGCCTTATGGGGGTTAGGGTGATCACCGGGGAGCTGTTTTTT.

This clonotype was counted at least ten times. The rearrangement joins TRBV20-1 to TRBJ1-4; D is unresolved. V lost 3 bases and J lost 6, with 11 bases in between. CDR3 length: 13 residues. Per germline, CDR1 DFQATT and CDR2 SNEGSKA (reference sequence). In nucleotides, the CDR3 is TGCAGTGCTAGTGCCGGTTTGGATGAAAAACTGTTTTTT. Protein: CSASAGLDEKLFF.

This clonotype was observed a few times. The chain recombines TRBV5-1 with TRBJ1-2; TRBD1 aligns across 7 bases. This CDR3 is built from 15 residues. V shed 4 bases and J 0 bases; nucleotides not matched to a gene: 6. CDR1 SGHRS and CDR2 YFSETQ come from the germline V gene. CDR3 sequence reads: CASSKSGTANYGYTF. The CDR3 DNA is TGCGCCAGCAGCAAATCCGGGACAGCTAACTATGGCTACACCTTC. Using reference TRBV5-1 and TRBJ1-2 for the parts outside the CDR3, the full variable domain is KAGVTQTPRYLIKTRGQQVTLSCSPISGHRSVSWYQQTPGQGLQFLFEYFSETQRNKGNFPGRFSGRQFSNSRSEMNVSTLELGDSALYLCASSKSGTANYGYTFGSGTRLTVV.

This clonotype was counted only a few times. The genes are TRBV12-3 or TRBV12-4 and TRBJ1-1; D gene ambiguous. The V end lost 6 bases, the J end lost 1 base, and 9 bases lay between the germline ends. This CDR3 is 13 amino acids long. The CDR3 here is CASRLRANTEAFF. CDR3 nucleotides: TGTGCCAGCAGACTTAGAGCGAACACTGAAGCTTTCTTT.

V and J are TRBV6-5 and TRBJ1-3, with 9 positions matching TRBD1. This CDR3 has 18 amino acids. Trimming at V came to 5 bases and at J to 0 bases, leaving 11 bases not matched to a gene. Looked up from germline, CDR1 is MNHEY and CDR2 is SVGAGI. CDR3 in DNA: TGTGCCAGCAGTCACGGCCGGGACAGGGTCCGCTCTGGAAACACCATATATTTT. It codes for CASSHGRDRVRSGNTIYF.

This clonotype appeared a few times. The chain is built from TRBV20-1 and TRBJ2-3, with D possibly matching TRBD1 (6 bases). From germline, CDR1 is DFQATT and CDR2 SNEGSKA (reference sequence). V was shortened by 6 bases and J by 3 bases, with 19 bases between the two germline ends. This CDR3 region has 15 residues. CDR3 nucleotide sequence: TGCAGTGCAAAAGAGATGGGGGCCGGGACAGATACGCAGTATTTT. Its translation: CSAKEMGAGTDTQYF.

This clonotype was recorded at least ten times. The chain has TRBV12-3 or TRBV12-4 and TRBJ1-5; 7 positions match TRBD1. V dropped 1 base and J dropped 11; count of bases not matched to a gene: 8. This CDR3 has 14 amino acids. The CDR3, as DNA: TGTGCCAGCAGTTTAGGGACGTCCCAGGGGGCCCAGCATTTT. Amino acid sequence: CASSLGTSQGAQHF.

This clonotype was detected only a few times. V and J are TRBV12-3 or TRBV12-4 and TRBJ2-7; 8 bases map to TRBD2. The CDR3 totals 14 residues. V shed 6 bases, J shed 4 bases, and the junction held 8 bases outside the gene matches. In DNA, the CDR3 is TGTGCCAGCAGACCGGGAGGGACGCTGTACGAGCAGTACTTC. This sequence encodes CASRPGGTLYEQYF.

The sample holds a few counts of this clonotype. This chain uses TRBV20-1 with TRBJ2-7, with 7 nucleotides matching TRBD1. Unmatched junction bases numbered 7, after V lost 5 bases and J lost 3 bases. Germline V gives CDR1 DFQATT, CDR2 SNEGSKA (reference sequence). The CDR3 consists of 13 residues. DNA of the CDR3: TGCAGTGCTCCACTGGGACAGATCTACGAGCAGTACTTC. Its protein product is CSAPLGQIYEQYF.

In this sample, this clonotype turned up a few times. The chain recombines TRBV7-9 with TRBJ2-1, with a possible D match to TRBD1 (6 bases). V was clipped by 7 bases and J by 0 bases, with 10 bases between them. CDR1 and CDR2 (germline): SEHNR, FQNEAQ (reference sequence). The CDR3 loop spans 14 amino acids. The DNA for the CDR3 is TGTGCCAGCAACCAGGGGAGCTCCTACAATGAGCAGTTCTTC. This translates into CASNQGSSYNEQFF.

V and J are TRBV20-1 and TRBJ2-3; the D gene is possibly TRBD2 (7 bases). V lost 4 bases to trimming and J lost 0 bases, with 17 bases between them. The germline V gene has CDR1 DFQATT and CDR2 SNEGSKA (reference sequence). This CDR3 contains 16 residues. CDR3 bases: TGCAGTGCTATGGGGGGCCGGGGGGAAAGCACAGATACGCAGTATTTT. Translated, it gives CSAMGGRGESTDTQYF.

This clonotype was counted a few times. The V call is TRBV27, the J call TRBJ1-1, with 8 bases that match TRBD1. V was pared by 0 bases and J by 4 bases, with 13 bases of the junction left unmatched. The V gene's germline CDR1 is MNHEY and CDR2 SMNVEV (reference sequence). The CDR3 totals 18 residues. This chain's CDR3 is CASSLSRRYRGSRTEAFF. The CDR3 coding sequence is TGTGCCAGCAGTTTATCGAGAAGGTACAGGGGGTCTCGCACTGAAGCTTTCTTT.

This clonotype was observed a handful of times. V gene TRBV5-6 combines with J gene TRBJ2-5; TRBD1 aligns across 8 bases. Germline V gene sequence: CDR1 SGHDT, CDR2 YYEEEE. V lost 4 bases to trimming and J lost 3 bases; unmatched junction nucleotides: 17. The CDR3 is made up of 18 amino acids. The CDR3 sequence is CASSPQYGGTGLKETQYF. CDR3 coding DNA: TGTGCCAGCAGCCCACAATATGGGGGGACAGGCCTTAAAGAGACCCAGTACTTC.